This is a list of T cell receptor beta chains from one sample in a study of T cell changes during pregnancy in multiple sclerosis. The protocol was immunoSEQ multiplex PCR, while the TCRdb copy is restricted to in-frame clones and leaves out a portion. The sample records 20,000 to 25,000 clones, around 88% being singletons. Sequenced here: CD4+ T cells from peripheral blood mononuclear cells, sampled in the first trimester of pregnancy. The source is a female donor in good health, enrolled as a control in a pregnancy study. Each CDR3 is given without its conserved first and last residue. Each record gives: J gene, V gene, CDR3 protein.

>TRBJ2-3|TRBV29-1
SASGTGVGDTQY
>TRBJ2-1|TRBV27
ASSRMSGQNNEQF
>TRBJ2-2|TRBV5-5
ASSLRLAGNTGELF
>TRBJ1-1|TRBV6-5
ASTRTGGKTEAF
>TRBJ2-2|TRBV7-9
ASSLEGSGELF
>TRBJ2-7|TRBV7-4
ASSLIGWSAYEQY
>TRBJ1-2|TRBV6-1
ASSEVRQAGGYT
>TRBJ2-1|TRBV4-1
ASSQELASGGALISYNEQF
>TRBJ2-6|TRBV11-2
ASSLVFSRAKSGANVLT
>TRBJ2-3|TRBV4-3
ASSLSGVRTDTQY
>TRBJ2-3|TRBV5-4
ASSSDRGGTDTQY
>TRBJ1-1|TRBV9
ASSAAGDNTEAF
>TRBJ2-5|TRBV5-4
ASSLSAAGGAQETQY
>TRBJ1-5|TRBV29-1
SFGGTGDQPQH
>TRBJ2-3|TRBV7-6
ASSSGTGGAGTDTQY
>TRBJ1-1|TRBV7-2
ASSFRRSTEAF
>TRBJ1-1|TRBV9
ASSVAPIGTGFEAF
>TRBJ1-3|TRBV28
ASSITGNTIY
>TRBJ1-6|TRBV18
ASSPGAGASPLH
>TRBJ2-7|TRBV7-5
ARSYPLPQY
>TRBJ2-1|TRBV4-1
ASSQARPGQHYNEQF
>TRBJ2-2|TRBV5-1
ASSWKTSGGQANTGELF
>TRBJ2-3|TRBV19
ASSMLQGTDTQY
>TRBJ1-6|TRBV5-4
ASSFLDRGSPLH
>TRBJ2-7|TRBV7-2
ASSQGRSSYEQY
>TRBJ1-1|TRBV28
ASSYDRLTEAF
>TRBJ2-2|TRBV5-4
ASSLVVAGNTGELF
>TRBJ1-5|TRBV28
ASSQAGQGNQPQH
>TRBJ1-5|TRBV7-2
ASSSLSSNQPQH
>TRBJ2-4|TRBV10-3
AISESTRQGARAKNIQY
>TRBJ2-2|TRBV9
ASSVRGNTGELF
>TRBJ2-1|TRBV5-1
ASSLVLGRNEQF
>TRBJ2-7|TRBV11-1
ASSLGQGAVEQY
>TRBJ2-1|TRBV11-3
ASSYSRGYNEQF
>TRBJ1-6|TRBV5-1
ASSTQTGGSSPLH
>TRBJ1-4|TRBV19
ASSPGGGEKLF
>TRBJ2-2|TRBV5-5
ASSLRLAGGTGELF
>TRBJ2-2|TRBV7-7
ASSPRTDRAGELF
>TRBJ1-1|TRBV19
ASSLSGQGAEAF
>TRBJ2-1|TRBV2
ASRGGLADNYNEQF
>TRBJ2-1|TRBV6-1
ASSDNRGNEQF
>TRBJ1-6|TRBV7-9
ASSLAAGTGESPLH
>TRBJ1-2|TRBV28
ATLNPGTVYGYT
>TRBJ1-4|TRBV7-3
ASSLEGGATNEKLF
>TRBJ1-1|TRBV18
ASSGDRGIMNTEAF
>TRBJ1-6|TRBV14
ASSVTGTPNSPLH
>TRBJ2-7|TRBV5-1
ASSLAFGGEQY
>TRBJ2-1|TRBV6-1
ASSAWTGYNEQF
>TRBJ2-1|TRBV6-4
ASSRLAGGRNNEQF
>TRBJ2-1|TRBV19
ASRTSGGLAGGPGEQF
>TRBJ2-5|TRBV19
ASSARGRETQY
>TRBJ2-5|TRBV15
ATSPWGVAGSQETQY
>TRBJ1-4|TRBV15
ATSRVRGTNEKLF
>TRBJ1-2|TRBV13
ASSTFDRDNYGYT